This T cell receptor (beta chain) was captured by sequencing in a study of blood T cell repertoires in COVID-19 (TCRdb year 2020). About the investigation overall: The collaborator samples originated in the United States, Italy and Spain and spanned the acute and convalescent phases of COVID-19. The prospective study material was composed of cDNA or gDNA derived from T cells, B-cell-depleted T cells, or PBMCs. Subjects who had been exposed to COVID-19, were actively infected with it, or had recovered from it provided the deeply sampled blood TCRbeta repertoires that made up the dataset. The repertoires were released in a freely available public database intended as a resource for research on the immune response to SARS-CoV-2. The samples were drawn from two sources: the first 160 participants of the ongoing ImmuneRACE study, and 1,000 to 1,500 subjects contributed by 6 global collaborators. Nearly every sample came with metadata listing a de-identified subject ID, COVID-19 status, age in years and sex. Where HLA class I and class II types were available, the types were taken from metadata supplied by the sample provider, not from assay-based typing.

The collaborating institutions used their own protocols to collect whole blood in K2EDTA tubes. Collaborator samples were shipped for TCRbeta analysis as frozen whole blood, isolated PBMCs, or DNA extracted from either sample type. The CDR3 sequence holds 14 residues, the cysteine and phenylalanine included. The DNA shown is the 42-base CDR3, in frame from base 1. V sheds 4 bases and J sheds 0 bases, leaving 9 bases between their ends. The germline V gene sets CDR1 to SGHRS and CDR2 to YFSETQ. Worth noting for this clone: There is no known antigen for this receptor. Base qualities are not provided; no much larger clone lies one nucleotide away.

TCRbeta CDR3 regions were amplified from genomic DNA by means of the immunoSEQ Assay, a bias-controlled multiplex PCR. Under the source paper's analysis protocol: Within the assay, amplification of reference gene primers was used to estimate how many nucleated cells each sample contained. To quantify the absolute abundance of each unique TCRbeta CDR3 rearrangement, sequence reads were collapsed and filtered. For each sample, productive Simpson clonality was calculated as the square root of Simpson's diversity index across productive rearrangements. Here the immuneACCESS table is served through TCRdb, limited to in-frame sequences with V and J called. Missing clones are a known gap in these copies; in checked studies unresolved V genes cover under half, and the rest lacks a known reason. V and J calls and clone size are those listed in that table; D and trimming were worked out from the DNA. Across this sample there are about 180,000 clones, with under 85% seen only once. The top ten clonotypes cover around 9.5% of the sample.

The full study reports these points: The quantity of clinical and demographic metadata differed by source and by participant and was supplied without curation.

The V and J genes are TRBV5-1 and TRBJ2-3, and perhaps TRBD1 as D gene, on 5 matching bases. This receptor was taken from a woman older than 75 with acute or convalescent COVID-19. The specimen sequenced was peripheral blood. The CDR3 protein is CASSLGHSTDTQYF. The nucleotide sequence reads TGCGCCAGCAGCCTCGGACATAGCACAGATACGCAGTATTTT.